The present T cell receptor (beta chain) was sequenced within a study of OX40 agonist ivuxolimab in advanced cancers. Study summary: The mean age was approximately 60 years, ranging from about 20 to 79, with approximately 85% of participants male. Points from the study as a whole: Undetermined was the antigen specificity of the expanded peripheral T cells. Partial responders at 0.1-3.0 mg/kg had among the lowest clonal expansion.

No patient had autoimmune disease or received systemic immunosuppression. Profiling relied on immunoSEQ multiplex PCR, and the TCRdb table lists in-frame clones only, not all of them. This table has about 100,000 clones, about 90% appearing once. Germline V gene sequence: CDR1 SEHNR, CDR2 FQNEAQ (reference sequence). This CDR3 comprises 10 residues. Trimming cost V 11 bases and J 11 bases, with 14 bases left between them. This clone was recorded only once. The antigen is unknown. V is TRBV7-9 and J is TRBJ2-3; maybe TRBD2 (5 bases). This receptor was taken from an adult with an advanced solid tumor such as melanoma, head and neck, liver or kidney cancer. Sequenced material: CD4+ or CD8+ T cells sorted from blood, taken in a trial of the OX40 agonist ivuxolimab. The CDR3 DNA is TGTGCCGGCTGGAGTGGAGGGCAGTATTTT. Its protein is CAGWSGGQYF.